This T cell receptor (beta chain) was observed in a study of molecular identifiers for immune sequencing clone quantification. Methods described previously, with TCR primers listed, were used for bulk TCR libraries. TCRdb passed the PCR reads through MiXCR, listing each CDR3 protein once. Altogether about 510,000 distinct CDR3 sequences are present, roughly 24% being singletons, with the ten largest covering around 0.8%. This clonotype was observed at least ten times. What it binds is unknown. Findings of the study overall: Effector cells had over 99% of their molecules in clones above 20 RNA copies, while naive cells had under 1%.

The CDR3 consists of 15 residues. The V gene's germline CDR1 is LNHDA and CDR2 SQIVND (reference sequence). J lost 4 bases, V lost 8 bases, and 12 bases had no gene match. The chain carries TRBV19 and TRBJ2-3; 7 positions match TRBD1. Material for sequencing was naive CD8+ T cells from blood, with Jurkat cell RNA spiked in. The subset: FACS-sorted CD8+CD4-CCR7+CD45RA+ naive T cells. This clonotype originated in a human donor in good health. Some libraries in this study had Jurkat cell RNA spiked in. In DNA, the CDR3 is TGTGCCAGTGGACAACTGACAGGGACGGCAGATACGCAGTATTTT. This sequence encodes CASGQLTGTADTQYF.